These 13 T cell receptor beta chains were sequenced from one sample in a study of blood T cell repertoires in COVID-19. TCRdb keeps only in-frame clones here, not all; method: immunoSEQ multiplex PCR. The sample gives some 97,000 clones, about 80% of which show up once; roughly a third is in the top ten. The sample taken for sequencing was peripheral blood. These receptors were taken from a man aged 65 to 79 with active or convalescent COVID-19.

The V call is TRBV28, the J call TRBJ1-1; 9 bases align to TRBD1. The V segment lost 6 bases and the J segment 6 bases; nucleotides outside the gene matches: 11. Germline loops: CDR1 MDHEN, CDR2 SYDVKM. The CDR3 runs to 15 residues. The CDR3 here is CASSLDRGLVSEAFF. The CDR3 nucleotides are TGTGCCAGCAGCCTGGACAGGGGCCTAGTCTCTGAAGCTTTCTTT.

This clone was found a few times. The J gene is TRBJ1-1, the V gene TRBV5-8; D not certain. V lost 5 bases and J 8 bases, leaving 10 bases between the germline ends. There are 11 residues in the CDR3. Germline values: CDR1 SGHTS, CDR2 YDEGEE. The CDR3 region is CASSLGREAFF. Here the CDR3 DNA reads TGTGCCAGCAGTCTGGGGAGAGAAGCTTTCTTT.

The chain employs TRBV19 and TRBJ2-3; TRBD2 matches 11 bases. Germline trimming cut 5 bases from V and 5 bases from J; bases unmatched to any gene: 15. Germline lookup yields CDR1 LNHDA and CDR2 SQIVND (reference sequence). This CDR3 region has 18 residues. CDR3 residues: CASSLQGSGTSGKDTQYF. As DNA, the CDR3 is TGTGCCAGTAGTCTTCAGGGTTCCGGGACTAGCGGCAAAGATACGCAGTATTTT.

The chain is built from TRBV12-3 or TRBV12-4 and TRBJ2-1, with D hard to call. Trimming removed 6 bases at V and 5 bases at J, with 11 bases between. This CDR3 spans 13 amino acids. Written as DNA, the CDR3 is TGTGCCAGCAGAACCAGTAGCCACAATGAGCAGTTCTTC. Its translation: CASRTSSHNEQFF.

The DNA for the CDR3 is TGTGCCAGCAGTGTGGGGCCAAACCCGATCTATGGCTACACCTTC. Amino acid sequence: CASSVGPNPIYGYTF. The chain uses TRBV27 and TRBJ1-2, with D possibly TRBD1 on 5 matching bases. Trimming shortened V by 5 bases and J by 4 bases, and 17 bases separated the two germline ends. The germline CDR1 and CDR2 sequences are MNHEY and SMNVEV (reference sequence). This CDR3 has 15 amino acids.

V and J are TRBV9 and TRBJ1-3, with a tentative D call TRBD1 (5 bases). From germline, CDR1 is SGDLS and CDR2 YYNGEE. The V end lost 4 bases, the J end lost 0 bases, and 11 bases lay between the germline ends. The length of the CDR3 is 15 residues. In DNA, the CDR3 is TGTGCCAGCAGCAACACAGGCTTCTCTGGAAACACCATATATTTT. Protein product: CASSNTGFSGNTIYF. Variable domain in full (rest from reference TRBV9 and TRBJ1-3): DSGVTQTPKHLITATGQRVTLRCSPRSGDLSVYWYQQSLDQGLQFLIQYYNGEERAKGNILERFSAQQFPDLHSELNLSSLELGDSALYFCASSNTGFSGNTIYFGEGSWLTVV.

V is TRBV9 and J is TRBJ1-6, with a tentative D call TRBD1 (5 bases). This CDR3 is 14 amino acids long. The germline V gene encodes CDR1 SGDLS and CDR2 YYNGEE. Trimming took 4 bases from V and 9 from J, leaving 14 bases between them. CDR3 sequence reads: CASSSRDYGSPLHF. CDR3 nucleotide sequence: TGTGCCAGCAGCAGCAGGGACTACGGTTCACCCCTCCACTTT. Combining the CDR3 with reference TRBV9 and TRBJ1-6 gives the whole variable domain DSGVTQTPKHLITATGQRVTLRCSPRSGDLSVYWYQQSLDQGLQFLIQYYNGEERAKGNILERFSAQQFPDLHSELNLSSLELGDSALYFCASSSRDYGSPLHFGNGTRLTVT.

The chain has TRBV7-9 and TRBJ2-5; 8 nucleotides match TRBD1. The germline gives CDR1 SEHNR, CDR2 FQNEAQ (reference sequence). The CDR3 is 13 amino acids. The V and J ends lost 7 bases and 5 bases, in that order; junction bases with no gene match: 6. The CDR3 region has the DNA TGTGCCAGCACCACAGGGGGGAGGGAGACCCAGTACTTC. It translates to CASTTGGRETQYF.

This chain links TRBV11-2 with TRBJ1-2; 9 positions match TRBD1. The junction had 6 bases not matched to a gene; V was cut back by 3 bases and J by 4 bases. The CDR3 loop spans 15 amino acids. The germline V gene encodes CDR1 SGHAT and CDR2 FQNNGV. For the CDR3, the DNA is TGTGCCAGCAGCTTTACCGGGACAGGGAGCTATGGCTACACCTTC. Residues: CASSFTGTGSYGYTF.

This sequence joins TRBV9 and TRBJ2-3; possibly TRBD2 for D (5 bases). CDR1 and CDR2 from the germline V gene are SGDLS and YYNGEE. The CDR3 consists of 15 residues. Trimming removed 1 base at V and 5 bases at J, with 14 bases between. The CDR3 nucleotides are TGTGCCAGCAGCGTATCGTCGAGCGGTCTAGATACGCAGTATTTT. Translation: CASSVSSSGLDTQYF.

The chain links TRBV7-3 to TRBJ2-2; 8 bases line up with TRBD2. V gave up 5 bases and J gave up 4 bases; unmatched junction bases: 6. This CDR3 is built from 15 residues. The V gene's germline CDR1 is SGHTA and CDR2 FQGTGA. CDR3 protein: CASSPSGGVTGELFF. The CDR3 DNA reads as TGTGCCAGCAGCCCAAGCGGGGGAGTCACCGGGGAGCTGTTTTTT.

The chain couples TRBV3-1 (or the pseudogene TRBV3-2) to TRBJ2-2; D might be TRBD2 (5 bases). This CDR3 comprises 15 residues. Germline-derived CDR1 and CDR2 are LGHDT and YNNKEL (reference sequence). The V gene lost 1 base and the J gene lost 2 bases, with 8 bases spanning the gap. CDR3 residues: CASSQVRTNTGELFF. As DNA, the CDR3 is TGTGCCAGCAGCCAAGTCCGGACTAACACCGGGGAGCTGTTTTTT.

V usage is TRBV6-6 and J usage is TRBJ2-7; TRBD1 aligns across 9 bases. CDR3 length equals 18 residues. Trimming removed 5 bases from V and 3 bases from J; junction bases left unmatched: 17. The germline gives CDR1 MNHNY, CDR2 SVGAGI (reference sequence). CDR3 amino acids: CASSPPGQGIGTYYEQYF. In DNA form, the CDR3 reads TGTGCCAGCAGTCCGCCGGGACAGGGTATAGGGACTTACTACGAGCAGTACTTC.